These T cell receptor beta chains were read from a single sample in a study of technical replicates of blood from a handful of donors. TCRdb keeps only in-frame clones here, not all; method: immunoSEQ multiplex PCR. The sample has around 80,000 clones, over 85% seen once. Sequenced: T cells isolated from PBMCs. These receptors originate from a human donor in good health. CDR3s include the opening cysteine and the closing phenylalanine or tryptophan. Each record gives: V gene, J gene, clone size, D gene, CDR3 protein, CDR3 DNA. The D gene is left open where the match is weak. Not every row has a clone size; where given, it reads once, few, many or a size class.

>TRBV5-1|TRBJ2-1|NA|TRBD2
CASSAGYSGRLSSNEQFF
TGCGCCAGCAGCGCAGGATATAGCGGGAGATTGAGTAGCAATGAGCAGTTCTTC
>TRBV29-1|TRBJ1-2|NA|NA
CSALHGRVDYGYTF
TGCAGCGCCCTTCATGGGAGGGTGGACTATGGCTACACCTTC
>TRBV7-8|TRBJ1-2|NA|NA
CASSLGGLNYGYTF
TGTGCCAGCAGCTTAGGGGGACTTAACTATGGCTACACCTTC
>TRBV29-1|TRBJ2-7|NA|TRBD1
CSIIDRGAYEQYF
TGCAGCATAATCGACAGGGGAGCTTACGAGCAGTACTTC
>TRBV30|TRBJ2-1|few|NA
CAWGPFFHNEQFF
TGTGCCTGGGGCCCCTTTTTCCACAATGAGCAGTTCTTC
>TRBV6-5|TRBJ1-2|NA|TRBD1
CASSFGQGDYGYTF
TGTGCCAGCAGTTTTGGACAGGGGGACTATGGCTACACCTTC
>TRBV5-1|TRBJ2-7|NA|NA
CASSPGQGGSYEQYF
TGCGCCAGCAGCCCGGGGCAGGGGGGTTCATACGAGCAGTACTTC
>TRBV28|TRBJ2-1|few|NA
CASSLYGGVTTYNEQFF
TGTGCCAGCAGTTTATACGGGGGAGTTACCACCTACAATGAGCAGTTCTTC
>TRBV28|TRBJ1-2|NA|NA
CASSSGQSNYGYTF
TGTGCCAGCAGTTCCGGACAGAGTAACTATGGCTACACCTTC
>TRBV5-6|TRBJ2-7|NA|TRBD2
CASSLARTSNEQYF
TGTGCCAGCAGCTTGGCCCGGACTAGCAATGAGCAGTACTTC
>TRBV18|TRBJ2-5|NA|NA
CASSPSETQYF
TGTGCCAGCTCACCAAGCGAGACCCAGTACTTC